The clone carrying this T cell receptor beta chain was seen a handful of times. Its antigen is not known. Constant-region reverse primers amplified full-length variable regions, followed by semi-nested Nested Universal Primer A PCR. TCRdb analysed the 5' RACE reads with MiXCR anew, one entry per CDR3 protein. The table records about 54,000 distinct CDR3 sequences, 17% of them present only once. Study results and caveats: Greatest tumor Treg TCR overlap was with tumor naive CD4+ cells.

The clonotype comes from a female donor with breast cancer. Specimen: naive CD4+ T cells sorted from blood. This sample's subset: naive CD4+ T cells, CD4+CD45RA+CD25-.

The CDR3 reads CASSPPGGGIQYF. CDR3 in DNA: TGTGCCAGCTCACCCCCGGGGGGCGGCATTCAGTACTTC. The chain links TRBV18 to TRBJ2-4; tentative D call: TRBD2 (7 bases). This CDR3 is 13 amino acids long. CDR1 is KGHSH, CDR2 LQKENI, per germline. V lost 3 bases to trimming and J lost 9 bases, with 12 bases between them.